Included here is one TCR beta chain sequence, with context. V was trimmed by 1 base and J by 1 base, leaving 10 bases between them. This CDR3 contains 15 residues. The germline V gene has CDR1 SGHNT and CDR2 YYREEE (reference sequence). This sample was included in a study of cytomegalovirus exposure and HLA in healthy donors. The study ran its PCR with 60 Vbeta and 13 Jbeta primers. Per the study methods: A later analysis counted 70 million to 85 million unique TCR beta chains, about 11 million shared. The method was immunoSEQ multiplex PCR; TCRdb's version includes in-frame clones alone and lacks a portion of them. The DNA gave D and trimming, while V, J and clone size come from that table. The top ten hold approximately 3.8% of the sample, which has 100,000 to 150,000 clones, about three quarters seen once.

Material for sequencing was PBMCs. This sequence joins TRBV5-4 and TRBJ2-3; D may be TRBD2 (5 bases). The TCR sequence derives from a man aged 25-40 years in good health and CMV-seronegative. The CDR3 nucleotides read TGTGCCAGCAGCTTGAACTCCGGGGGCACAGATACGCAGTATTTT. The encoded protein is CASSLNSGGTDTQYF.